Listed below are T cell receptor beta chains from one sample, sequenced in a study of T cells in Graves' hyperthyroidism and ophthalmopathy. Via MiXCR, TCRdb re-called the multiplex PCR reads, giving one row per CDR3 protein. The table lists 600,000 to 750,000 distinct CDR3 sequences, approximately 15% of them singletons. Sample: blood. Receptor source: a man aged 45-65 years with Graves' hyperthyroidism. Both conserved end residues are part of each CDR3. The D gene is left open where the match is weak. Not every row has a clone size; where given, it reads once, few, many or a size class.

>TRBJ2-3|TRBV9|TRBD2|-
TGTGCCAGCGGCGGTGGGACTAGCGGACGTCATACGCAGTATTTT
CASGGGTSGRHTQYF
>TRBJ2-1|TRBV9|TRBD2|few
TGTGCCAGCAGCGCGTCTAGCGGGAGAGGGAATGAGCAGTTCTTC
CASSASSGRGNEQFF
>TRBJ1-1|TRBV3-1|-|many
TGTGCCAGCAGCTCGGCAGGGGTGAACACTGAAGCTTTCTTT
CASSSAGVNTEAFF
>TRBJ2-3|TRBV15|-|-
TGTGCCACCAGCAGTGCTAGAGTGGATACGCAGTATTTT
CATSSARVDTQYF
>TRBJ2-7|TRBV2|-|many
TGTGCCAGCAGTGTGGGCAGGAGTACAGACGAGCAGTACTTC
CASSVGRSTDEQYF
>TRBJ2-1|TRBV19|TRBD2|-
TGTGCCAGTAGTTCCAGGACTAGCGGGCGCTCCTACAATGAGCAGTTCTTC
CASSSRTSGRSYNEQFF
>TRBJ2-3|TRBV10-3|TRBD2|few
TGTGCCATCAGTGCCTCTCGCGGGAGGAGCGCAGGTACGCAGTATTTT
CAISASRGRSAGTQYF
>TRBJ2-5|TRBV5-6|-|-
TGTGCCAGCAGCCTTCAGCTTTTAGAAGGAAAGACCCAGTACTTC
CASSLQLLEGKTQYF
>TRBJ1-1|TRBV29-1|-|-
TGCAGCTTACAGGGAGGGGGAAGGGCGTACACTGAAGCTTTCTTT
CSLQGGGRAYTEAFF
>TRBJ1-6|TRBV12-3/TRBV12-4|TRBD1|many
TGTGCCAGCAGTGGACAGGGGGGCAATTCACCCCTCCACTTT
CASSGQGGNSPLHF
>TRBJ2-5|TRBV29-1|TRBD2|many
TGCAGCGTCCTCGCCGTAGCGGGAGGGTTGGAGACCCAGTACTTC
CSVLAVAGGLETQYF
>TRBJ1-5|TRBV28|-|many
TGTGCCAGCAAGGAGTCGGGAGGGCAGCCCCAGCATTTT
CASKESGGQPQHF
>TRBJ2-3|TRBV27|-|many
TGTGCCAGCAGTTTAGCGGCGGTCTCAGATACGCAGTATTTT
CASSLAAVSDTQYF
>TRBJ2-7|TRBV20-1|TRBD2|many
TGCAGTGCAAGCGGGACTAGCGGGAGTCACGAGCAGTACTTC
CSASGTSGSHEQYF